This TCR beta chain was captured by sequencing in a study of blood T cells in healthy people across ages. At the level of the study: Capturing about one barcoded beta molecule per two T cells was achieved by template switching.

The use of a sample-barcoded 5' primer and a J-beta primer mix characterized a second PCR of roughly 7 to 11 cycles. Via MiXCR, TCRdb re-called the 5' RACE reads, giving one row per CDR3 protein. Here the sample spans hundreds of thousands of distinct CDR3 sequences, roughly 32% being singletons. The CDR3 is 15 residues long. In germline, CDR1 is MNHNY, CDR2 SVGAGI (reference sequence). Trimming left V 2 bases short and J 6 bases short, with 14 bases between. This clonotype showed up many times. The sequence was obtained from an elderly woman in good health. The sequenced material came from blood. The chain couples TRBV6-6 to TRBJ2-1, with D possibly being TRBD1 or TRBD2 (6 bases each). The CDR3 protein is CASSYPRGASNEQFF. CDR3 bases: TGTGCCAGCAGTTACCCGAGGGGGGCGTCCAATGAGCAGTTCTTC.